The 2 T cell receptor beta chains below come from one sample, sequenced in a study of shared clonotypes between healthy human individuals. The naive CD8 subset, CD45RO-negative cells positively selected for CCR7, excluded terminally differentiated effector memory CD45RA+ cells. The table came from immunoSEQ multiplex PCR; TCRdb's copy has only in-frame clones and leaves some out. The repertoire includes roughly 590,000 clones, roughly 95% of them detected once, and 0.085% to 0.11% sits in the top ten. Sequenced sample: naive CD8+ T cells sorted from blood. These receptors came from a woman aged 25-40 years in good health.

This clone was observed once. The junction departs from the called germline gene at one end, perhaps through a read error. The gene calls are TRBV28 and TRBJ2-1; weak D call: TRBD2 (6 bases). Looked up from germline, CDR1 is MDHEN and CDR2 is SYDVKM. This CDR3 comprises 14 residues. In nucleotides, the CDR3 is TGTACCAGCAGTCTTAGCGGACCCTGGGGTGAGCAGTTCTTC. Amino acid sequence: CTSSLSGPWGEQFF.

The J gene is TRBJ2-7, the V gene TRBV2; D is undetermined. Trimming took off 3 bases at V and 0 bases at J, with 3 bases between the two ends. In germline, CDR1 is SNHLY, CDR2 FYNNEI. This CDR3 contains 12 residues. The CDR3 region has the DNA TGTGCCAGCAGTGACGGCTCCTACGAGCAGTACTTC. Its translation: CASSDGSYEQYF.